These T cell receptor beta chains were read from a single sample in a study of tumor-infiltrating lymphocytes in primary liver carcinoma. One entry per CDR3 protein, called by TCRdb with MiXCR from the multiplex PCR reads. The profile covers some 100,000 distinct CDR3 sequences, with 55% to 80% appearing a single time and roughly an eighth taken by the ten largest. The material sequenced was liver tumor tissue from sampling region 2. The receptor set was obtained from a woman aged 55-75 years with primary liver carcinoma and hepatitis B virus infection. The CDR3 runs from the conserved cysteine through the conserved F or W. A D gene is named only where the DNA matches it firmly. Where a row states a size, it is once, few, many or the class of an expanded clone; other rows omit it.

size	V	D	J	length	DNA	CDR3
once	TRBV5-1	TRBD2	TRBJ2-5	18	TGCGCCAGCGGCATCGAGGGACTAGCGGGAGCATTTCAAGAGACCCAGTACTTC	CASGIEGLAGAFQETQYF
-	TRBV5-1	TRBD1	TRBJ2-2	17	TGCGCCAGCAGCTCCGGGACAGGGTTCAGTTGGACCGGGGAGCTGTTTTTT	CASSSGTGFSWTGELFF
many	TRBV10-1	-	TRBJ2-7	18	TGCGCCAGCAGTGAGACCCTGCCCCGCACAGGGCTAACCTACGAGCAGTACTTC	CASSETLPRTGLTYEQYF
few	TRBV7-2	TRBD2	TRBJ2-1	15	TGTGCCAGCAGCTTACGGACTAGCGGGAGCAATGAGCAGTTCTTC	CASSLRTSGSNEQFF
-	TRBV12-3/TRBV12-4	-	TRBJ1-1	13	TGTGCCAGCAGCATGCGGAGAGGGACTGAAGCTTTCTTT	CASSMRRGTEAFF
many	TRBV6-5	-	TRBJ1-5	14	TGTGCCAGCAGTCCTTCACGGGGCTTATACCCCCAGCATTTT	CASSPSRGLYPQHF
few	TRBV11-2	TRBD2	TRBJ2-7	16	TGTGCCAGCAGCCTACAAGGCGGGAGCACGCCTTACGAGCGGTACTTC	CASSLQGGSTPYERYF
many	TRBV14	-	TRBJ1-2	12	TGTGCCAGCAGTCAGACTGGGGTTGGCTACACCTTC	CASSQTGVGYTF
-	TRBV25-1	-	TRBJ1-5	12	TGTGCCAGCAGTGAAGTCGATCAGCCCCAGCATTTT	CASSEVDQPQHF
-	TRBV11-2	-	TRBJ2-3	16	TGTGCCAGCAGCGCAGAGCGCCGGGGCTATATAGACACGCAGTATTTT	CASSAERRGYIDTQYF
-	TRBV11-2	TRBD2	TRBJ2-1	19	TGCGCCAGCAGCTTAGGTCTAGCGGGGGGACGGAGCTCCTATAATAAGCAGTTCTTC	CASSLGLAGGRSSYNKQFF
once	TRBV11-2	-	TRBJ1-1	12	TGTGTCAGCAGCTCTAAACAGGGTGAAGCTTTTTTC	CVSSSKQGEAFF
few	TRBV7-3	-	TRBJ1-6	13	TGTGCCAGCAGCTTATCCTCTGATTCACCCCTCCACTTT	CASSLSSDSPLHF
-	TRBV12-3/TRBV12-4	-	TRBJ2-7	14	TGTGCCAGCAGTTTAGCTGCTTGGTCCTACGAGCAGCACTTC	CASSLAAWSYEQHF
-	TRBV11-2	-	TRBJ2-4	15	TGTGCATGCAGCCTAGATGGTTGGGGGCGCGACATTCAGTACTTC	CACSLDGWGRDIQYF
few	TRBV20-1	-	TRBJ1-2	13	TGCAGTGCTCCCCCGAGGGTCGGCTATGGCTACACCTTC	CSAPPRVGYGYTF
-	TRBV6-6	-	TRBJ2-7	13	TGTACTAGCTGGGAAGCGGAAGGTAGGGAGCAGTACTTC	CTSWEAEGREQYF
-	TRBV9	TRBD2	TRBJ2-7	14	TGTGCCAGCAGCCCGGGACTAGCGCCGTACGAGCAGTACTTC	CASSPGLAPYEQYF
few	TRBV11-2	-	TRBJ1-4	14	TGTGCCAGCAGCATCCCGACAGGAAAGGAAAAACTGTTTTTT	CASSIPTGKEKLFF
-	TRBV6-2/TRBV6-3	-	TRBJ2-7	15	TGTGCCAGCAATTACGATCGGGGGACATTTTACGAGCAGTACTTC	CASNYDRGTFYEQYF
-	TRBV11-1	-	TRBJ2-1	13	TGTGCAAGCAGCTTCGGCATGGATAATGGGCAGTTCTTC	CASSFGMDNGQFF
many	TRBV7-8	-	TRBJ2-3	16	TGTGCCAGCAGCCCCGTGTGGGGAACAAACACAGATACGCAGTATTTT	CASSPVWGTNTDTQYF
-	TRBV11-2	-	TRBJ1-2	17	TGTGCCAGCAGCTTAGATCCGATCAGGGCGCTGTGCTATGGCTACGCCTTT	CASSLDPIRALCYGYAF
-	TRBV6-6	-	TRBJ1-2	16	TGTGCCAACAGTTACCCCGGACAGAAAGCTAACTATAGCTACACCTTC	CANSYPGQKANYSYTF
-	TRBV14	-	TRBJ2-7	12	TGTGCCAGCAGCTTGACCTGGGACGAGCAGCACTTC	CASSLTWDEQHF